This TCR beta chain stems from a study of T cell repertoires in cytomegalovirus infection. The CDR3 runs to 14 residues. V trimming: 4 bases; J trimming: 2 bases; junction bases outside the gene matches: 1. TCRdb fed the reads into MiXCR, producing one record per CDR3 protein. The data hold some 560,000 distinct CDR3 sequences, with about 40% observed a single time. This clonotype was counted a single time. Its antigen remains unknown. Study observations and caveats: Cumulative public TCR beta family frequency identified carriers of CMV plus the relevant HLA.

The sequenced sample was cultured PBMCs, obtained from culture after CMV antigen stimulation. The chain joins TRBV12-3 or TRBV12-4 to TRBJ2-5; the match to TRBD1 covers 10 bases. The clonotype comes from a human donor in good health (CMV status not recorded). Some clones in this sample may be carry-over from other donors' samples. The DNA of the CDR3 is TGTGCCAGCAGTTGGACAGGGGGACAAGAGACCCAGTACTTC. This translates into CASSWTGGQETQYF.